The next 21 T cell receptor beta chains were all read from a single sample in a study of OX40 agonist ivuxolimab in advanced cancers. Clones were sequenced by immunoSEQ multiplex PCR, and TCRdb holds only the in-frame ones, with some missing. Of roughly 48,000 clones listed, 80% to 90% are singletons. This sample comprised CD4+ or CD8+ T cells sorted from blood, obtained in a trial of the OX40 agonist ivuxolimab. These receptors were collected from an adult with an advanced solid tumor such as melanoma, head and neck, liver or kidney cancer.

The chain links TRBV28 to TRBJ2-3; tentatively, D is TRBD2 (5 bases). Per the germline V gene, CDR1 is MDHEN and CDR2 is SYDVKM. Trimming took 8 bases from V and 0 from J, leaving 6 bases between them. CDR3 size: 12 residues. The CDR3 loop reads CASGGSTDTQYF. As DNA, the CDR3 is TGTGCCAGCGGCGGGAGCACAGATACGCAGTATTTT. Looking up the rest from reference TRBV28 and TRBJ2-3 gives the full variable domain: DVKVTQSSRYLVKRTGEKVFLECVQDMDHENMFWYRQDPGLGLRLIYFSYDVKMKEKGDIPEGYSVSREKKERFSLILESASTNQTSMYLCASGGSTDTQYFGPGTRLTVL.

The chain carries TRBV12-2 and TRBJ2-7. TRBV12-2 is labeled a pseudogene. This CDR3 has 16 amino acids. The CDR3 sequence is CASRLAERGGSYEQYF. DNA for the CDR3: TGTGCAAGTCGCTTAGCGGAACGTGGGGGCTCCTACGAGCAGTACTTC.

The chain uses TRBV23-1 and TRBJ2-1, with 7 bases that match TRBD2. TRBV23-1 belongs to the ORF category, with a function that is uncertain. V shed 4 bases and J 5 bases; nucleotides not matched to a gene: 8. This CDR3 has 15 residues. In DNA form, the CDR3 reads TGCGCCAGCAGTCTCACGCTAGCGGAAAACAATGAGCAGTTCTTC. Encoded protein: CASSLTLAENNEQFF.

The J gene is TRBJ2-1, the V gene TRBV5-4; D not resolved. CDR1 SGHNT and CDR2 YYREEE come from the germline V gene (reference sequence). This CDR3 spans 11 amino acids. V was clipped by 0 bases and J by 8 bases, with 3 bases between them. The CDR3 DNA follows: TGTGCCAGCAGCTTGGGCCATGAGCAGTTCTTC. Its translation is CASSLGHEQFF.

V usage is TRBV9 and J usage is TRBJ2-6; possibly TRBD2 for D (5 bases). Trimming pared 5 bases from V and 0 bases from J, leaving 9 bases between. Germline V gene data show CDR1 as SGDLS and CDR2 as YYNGEE. The CDR3 totals 15 residues. This CDR3 reads CASSLRGSGANVLTF. CDR3 nucleotide sequence: TGTGCCAGCAGTCTTCGGGGCTCTGGGGCCAACGTCCTGACTTTC.

V is TRBV28 and J is TRBJ1-1; 7 bases are a match to TRBD1. The CDR3 is made up of 13 amino acids. Trimming took 4 bases from V and 4 from J; bases not matched to a gene: 3. The germline V gene encodes CDR1 MDHEN and CDR2 SYDVKM. CDR3 region: CASSYTGVTEAFF. The CDR3 DNA is TGTGCCAGCAGTTACACAGGGGTCACTGAAGCTTTCTTT.

The chain employs TRBV28 and TRBJ2-5; the D is unclear. Trimming took off 7 bases at V and 4 bases at J, with 10 bases between the two ends. CDR3 length: 12 amino acids. Germline values: CDR1 MDHEN, CDR2 SYDVKM. CDR3 loop: CASTLFGETQYF. CDR3 coding DNA: TGTGCCAGCACCCTTTTCGGAGAGACCCAGTACTTC.

The gene calls are TRBV5-1 and TRBJ2-3; TRBD2 matches at 12 bases. Germline CDR1 is SGHRS and CDR2 is YFSETQ. This CDR3 has 16 residues. V was clipped by 3 bases and J by 8 bases; unmatched bases: 10. The DNA of the CDR3 is TGCGCCAGCAGCTCTACTAGCGGGGGGTCGTTCGGTACGCAGTATTTT. Its protein is CASSSTSGGSFGTQYF.

This clone occurred a few times. The chain has TRBV7-9 and TRBJ2-1, with D hard to call. CDR3 length: 12 amino acids. Trimming took 3 bases from V and 7 from J, leaving 7 bases between them. Germline V lookup: CDR1 SEHNR, CDR2 FQNEAQ (reference sequence). CDR3 protein: CASSFGINEQFF. The DNA for the CDR3 is TGTGCCAGCAGCTTTGGGATTAATGAGCAGTTCTTC. Combining the CDR3 with reference TRBV7-9 and TRBJ2-1 gives the whole variable domain DTGVSQNPRHKITKRGQNVTFRCDPISEHNRLYWYRQTLGQGPEFLTYFQNEAQLEKSRLLSDRFSAERPKGSFSTLEIQRTEQGDSAMYLCASSFGINEQFFGPGTRLTVL.

This clone was found once. The chain carries TRBV6-5 and TRBJ2-1; D not resolved. V lost 0 bases and J 1 base, leaving 4 bases between the germline ends. Germline V gene sequence: CDR1 MNHEY, CDR2 SVGAGI. This CDR3 comprises 14 residues. CDR3 in DNA: TGTGCCAGCAGTTACTCCGTTTCCTACAATGAGCAGTTCTTC. Translation gives CASSYSVSYNEQFF.

The J gene is TRBJ2-7, the V gene TRBV7-6, with D hard to call. V dropped 2 bases and J dropped 2 bases, with 10 bases sitting between them. Per the germline V gene, CDR1 is SGHVS and CDR2 is FNYEAQ. This CDR3 is 14 amino acids long. CDR3 residues: CASSLLAGTYEQYF. For the CDR3, the DNA is TGTGCCAGCAGCTTATTAGCAGGAACCTACGAGCAGTACTTC.

J is TRBJ1-2 and V is TRBV5-4, with 7 bases aligning to TRBD1. Per germline, CDR1 SGHNT and CDR2 YYREEE (reference sequence). The CDR3 runs 16 residues. V was pared by 4 bases and J by 4 bases, with 13 bases of the junction left unmatched. CDR3 coding DNA: TGTGCCAGCAGCGCTGGGACAGCTTTTACCACCTATGGCTACACCTTC. As protein: CASSAGTAFTTYGYTF.

The chain couples TRBV28 to TRBJ2-2; no reliable D call. Germline assignment: CDR1 MDHEN and CDR2 SYDVKM. The CDR3 length is 15 residues. V was trimmed by 1 base and J by 5 bases, leaving 11 bases between them. The CDR3 region has the DNA TGTGCCAGCAGTTTATTGGGGTCGGGTACCGGGGAGCTGTTTTTT. Its translation is CASSLLGSGTGELFF. The variable domain in full, completed from reference TRBV28 and TRBJ2-2, reads DVKVTQSSRYLVKRTGEKVFLECVQDMDHENMFWYRQDPGLGLRLIYFSYDVKMKEKGDIPEGYSVSREKKERFSLILESASTNQTSMYLCASSLLGSGTGELFFGEGSRLTVL.

The V call is TRBV6-1, the J call TRBJ2-1; 10 nucleotides align to TRBD1. V dropped 4 bases and J dropped 8; count of bases not matched to a gene: 8. The CDR3 has 15 residues. Germline V lookup: CDR1 MNHNS, CDR2 SASEGT. The CDR3 reads CASSARDRGFDEQFF. CDR3 bases: TGTGCCAGCAGTGCCCGGGACAGGGGTTTCGATGAGCAGTTCTTC.

The chain uses TRBV5-4 and TRBJ2-3; D gene unclear. This CDR3 has 12 amino acids. The germline V and J ends were trimmed by 1 base and 4 bases, with 4 bases remaining between them. Germline V gene data show CDR1 as SGHNT and CDR2 as YYREEE (reference sequence). CDR3 sequence reads: CASSLIPDTQYF. The CDR3 DNA follows: TGTGCCAGCAGCTTGATCCCAGATACGCAGTATTTT.

The rearrangement joins TRBV6-1 to TRBJ1-1; D is ambiguous. Germline lookup yields CDR1 MNHNS and CDR2 SASEGT. Trimming cost V 7 bases and J 10 bases, with 19 bases left between them. The CDR3 loop spans 13 amino acids. The CDR3 coding sequence is TGTGCCAGCAACCCCTCAGGATGGTCGGTAGCTTTCTTT. As protein: CASNPSGWSVAFF.

CDR3 region: CASSRGGQPQHF. The CDR3 DNA follows: TGTGCCAGCAGCAGGGGGGGACAGCCCCAGCATTTT. The V gene is TRBV6-5, the J gene TRBJ1-5; 7 bases line up with TRBD1. V trimming: 6 bases; J trimming: 7 bases; junction bases outside the gene matches: 3. The CDR3 extends over 12 amino acids. CDR1 is MNHEY and CDR2 is SVGAGI in the germline V gene.

The V call is TRBV9, the J call TRBJ1-2, with D perhaps TRBD1 (6 bases). Between the trimmed V and J ends, which lost 4 bases and 3 bases, there was a span of 16 bases. This CDR3 spans 15 amino acids. The germline gives CDR1 SGDLS, CDR2 YYNGEE. The CDR3, as DNA: TGTGCCAGCAGCCGTAGAACAGGGTGGGACTATGGCTACACCTTC. Its translation: CASSRRTGWDYGYTF.

The chain has TRBV10-3 and TRBJ2-7; 8 bases map to TRBD2. V was clipped by 4 bases and J by 6 bases; unmatched bases: 2. The CDR3 totals 12 residues. The germline V gene has CDR1 ENHRY and CDR2 SYGVKD. The CDR3 region is CAISGTSFEQYF. CDR3 bases: TGTGCCATCAGTGGGACTAGCTTCGAGCAGTACTTC.

The V and J genes are TRBV27 and TRBJ1-2, with D perhaps matching TRBD1 (5 bases). Trimming pared 5 bases from V and 8 bases from J, leaving 15 bases between. This CDR3 is built from 13 residues. Germline V gene data show CDR1 as MNHEY and CDR2 as SMNVEV (reference sequence). This CDR3 reads CASSPPGGGGYTF. The CDR3 DNA reads TGTGCCAGCAGTCCCCCTGGGGGAGGGGGCTACACCTTC.

The rearrangement links TRBV28 to TRBJ2-7; D uncertain. The V end was cut by 3 bases, the J end by 4 bases, with 7 bases between. Germline-derived CDR1 and CDR2 are MDHEN and SYDVKM. The CDR3 runs 12 residues. CDR3: CASSFGRYEQYF. CDR3 DNA: TGTGCCAGCAGTTTTGGCCGGTACGAGCAGTACTTC.